A selection of T cell receptor beta chains follows, all from one sample in a study of blood T cell repertoires in COVID-19. TCRdb's copy holds only in-frame clones and misses some; the assay was immunoSEQ multiplex PCR. The sample carries 250,000 to 300,000 clones, roughly 86% recorded once. Specimen: peripheral blood. The receptors stem from a woman aged 25-40 years with COVID-19, enrolled during active disease. CDR3s include the opening cysteine and the closing phenylalanine or tryptophan. The D gene is left open where the match is weak. The size field is filled for only some rows; it gives once, few, many or a size class.

>NA|TRBV19|TRBJ2-5|NA
CASMGGGRETQYF
TGTGCCAGTATGGGGGGGGGCCGAGAGACCCAGTACTTC
>NA|TRBV28|TRBJ1-5|NA
CASRGRLTGNQPQHF
TGTGCCAGCCGAGGGAGATTGACTGGAAATCAGCCCCAGCATTTT
>NA|TRBV29-1|TRBJ2-7|NA
CSVEDPGSYEQYF
TGCAGCGTTGAAGATCCTGGCAGCTACGAGCAGTACTTC
>NA|TRBV11-2|TRBJ2-2|TRBD2
CASSLIRAGVTGELFF
TGTGCCAGCAGCTTAATCAGAGCGGGAGTCACCGGGGAGCTGTTTTTT
>NA|TRBV9|TRBJ2-5|NA
CASSVSPLGASETQYF
TGTGCCAGCAGCGTAAGTCCGCTAGGGGCTTCTGAGACCCAGTACTTC
>NA|TRBV7-6|TRBJ1-3|NA
CASSLGGRGSGNTIYF
TGTGCCAGCAGCTTAGGGGGGAGGGGGTCTGGAAACACCATATATTTT
>NA|TRBV7-9|TRBJ2-1|NA
CASSTPGPGEFF
TGTGCCAGCAGCACTCCGGGTCCCGGGGAGTTCTTC
>NA|TRBV30|TRBJ2-7|NA
CAWRDSFREQYF
TGTGCCTGGAGGGACTCTTTTCGCGAGCAGTACTTC
>NA|TRBV5-4|TRBJ1-1|NA
CASSLTALNTEAFF
TGTGCCAGCAGCTTGACAGCTTTGAACACTGAAGCTTTCTTT
>NA|TRBV12-5|TRBJ1-5|NA
CASALGANQPQHF
TGTGCTAGTGCCTTGGGGGCCAATCAGCCCCAGCATTTT
>once|TRBV2|TRBJ2-2|NA
CASSERTGGFYTGELFF
TGTGCCAGCAGTGAGCGGACTGGGGGGTTTTACACCGGGGAGCTGTTTTTT
>NA|TRBV2|TRBJ1-5|NA
CASSDSTYSNQPQHF
TGTGCCAGCAGTGACTCGACTTATAGCAATCAGCCCCAGCATTTT
>once|TRBV3-1/TRBV3-2|TRBJ2-7|NA
CASSPLHGRGEEQYF
TGTGCCAGCAGCCCACTTCACGGCAGGGGAGAAGAGCAGTACTTC
>NA|TRBV29-1|TRBJ2-7|NA
CSVRRALSYEQYF
TGCAGCGTTCGGAGAGCTTTAAGCTACGAGCAGTACTTC
>NA|TRBV2|TRBJ2-3|NA
CASSRDFTSTDTQYF
TGTGCCAGCAGCCGCGATTTTACTAGCACAGATACGCAGTATTTT
>NA|TRBV5-4|TRBJ2-7|NA
CASSSGTANSYEQYF
TGTGCCAGCAGCTCCGGGACTGCGAACTCCTACGAGCAGTACTTC
>few|TRBV5-1|TRBJ1-6|NA
CASSPGLPYNSPLHF
TGCGCCAGCAGCCCAGGGCTGCCCTATAATTCACCCCTCCACTTT
>NA|TRBV27|TRBJ1-1|NA
CASSSRMATEAFF
TGTGCCAGCAGTTCCAGGATGGCCACTGAAGCTTTCTTT
>NA|TRBV21-1|TRBJ1-1|NA
CASSKLNPTGTNTEAFF
TGTGCCAGCAGCAAACTAAACCCCACAGGGACGAACACTGAAGCTTTCTTT
>NA|TRBV7-2|TRBJ2-7|NA
CASSLGSSDHYEQYF
TGTGCCAGCAGCTTAGGTTCTAGCGATCACTACGAGCAGTACTTC
>few|TRBV3-1/TRBV3-2|TRBJ2-2|TRBD1
CASNDRGLDGELFF
TGTGCCAGCAATGACAGGGGGCTTGACGGGGAGCTGTTTTTT
>NA|TRBV6-4|TRBJ2-1|NA
CASSDVAGRNEQFF
TGTGCCAGCAGTGACGTGGCAGGGCGAAATGAGCAGTTCTTC
>NA|TRBV18|TRBJ2-3|NA
CASSPPSGADTQYF
TGTGCCAGCTCACCACCCTCGGGGGCAGATACGCAGTATTTT
>NA|TRBV7-9|TRBJ2-6|TRBD2
CASSPPGGGANVLTF
TGTGCCAGCAGCCCCCCGGGAGGCGGGGCCAACGTCCTGACTTTC
>NA|TRBV27|TRBJ2-3|NA
CASSLGNTDTQYF
TGTGCCAGCAGTTTGGGCAACACAGATACGCAGTATTTT
>NA|TRBV7-2|TRBJ1-6|NA
CASSLRPGGYSPLHF
TGTGCCAGCAGCCTACGTCCGGGAGGGTATTCACCCCTCCACTTT
>NA|TRBV6-5|TRBJ2-7|NA
CASSYSRRGYNEQYF
TGTGCCAGCAGTTACTCGAGAAGGGGGTATAACGAGCAGTACTTC
>once|TRBV29-1|TRBJ1-1|NA
CSVGGATQGSEAFF
TGCAGCGTGGGGGGGGCGACACAGGGCTCTGAAGCTTTCTTT
>NA|TRBV5-1|TRBJ2-7|TRBD2
CASGVAGGNEQYF
TGCGCCAGCGGGGTAGCGGGAGGGAACGAGCAGTACTTC
>NA|TRBV2|TRBJ2-5|NA
CASSDFQVQAAQYF
TGTGCCAGCAGTGATTTCCAGGTCCAAGCGGCCCAGTACTTC
>NA|TRBV19|TRBJ2-6|NA
CASSISSSGANVLTF
TGTGCCAGTAGTATTTCGAGCTCTGGGGCCAACGTCCTGACTTTC
>NA|TRBV11-2|TRBJ2-7|TRBD2
CASSLDSTSGRSYEQYF
TGTGCCAGCAGCTTGGACTCCACTAGCGGGAGATCCTACGAGCAGTACTTC
>few|TRBV7-6|TRBJ1-1|NA
CASSLLGRGNSEAFF
TGTGCCAGCAGCTTATTAGGCAGGGGAAATTCTGAAGCTTTCTTT
>NA|TRBV7-9|TRBJ2-1|TRBD2
CASSLGSGKPYNEQFF
TGTGCCAGCAGCTTAGGTAGCGGGAAGCCCTACAATGAGCAGTTCTTC
>NA|TRBV30|TRBJ1-6|NA
CAWRGLNSPLHF
TGTGCCTGGCGGGGTCTTAATTCACCCCTCCACTTT
>NA|TRBV10-1|TRBJ2-7|TRBD2
CASSDFWDKTSGITYEQYF
TGCGCCAGCAGTGACTTCTGGGATAAGACTAGCGGGATAACCTACGAGCAGTACTTC
>NA|TRBV2|TRBJ1-5|TRBD1
CASSSPDRGLQPQHF
TGTGCCAGCAGTAGTCCGGACAGGGGGTTGCAGCCCCAGCATTTT
>NA|TRBV5-1|TRBJ2-1|TRBD2
CASSLGAGGPREQFF
TGCGCCAGCAGCTTGGGGGCGGGAGGGCCACGGGAGCAGTTCTTC
>NA|TRBV5-1|TRBJ2-2|TRBD2
CASSLLVAGANTGELFF
TGCGCCAGCAGCTTGTTGGTAGCGGGAGCGAACACCGGGGAGCTGTTTTTT
>NA|TRBV7-9|TRBJ1-3|TRBD1
CASSLSGQVTTGNTIYF
TGTGCCAGCAGCTTATCGGGACAGGTTACGACTGGAAACACCATATATTTT
>NA|TRBV24-1|TRBJ2-2|NA
CATSGVRTGELFF
TGTGCCACCTCCGGGGTTCGGACCGGGGAGCTGTTTTTT
>NA|TRBV6-5|TRBJ1-4|NA
CASSDGGAGSRKLFF
TGTGCCAGCAGCGACGGAGGCGCGGGAAGTCGGAAACTGTTTTTT
>NA|TRBV7-9|TRBJ2-2|NA
CASSLKGSTGELFF
TGTGCCAGCAGCTTAAAGGGGTCAACCGGGGAGCTGTTTTTT
>NA|TRBV28|TRBJ1-6|TRBD1
CASSLLGQGGSPLHF
TGTGCCAGCAGTTTATTGGGACAGGGAGGTTCACCCCTCCACTTT
>NA|TRBV7-3|TRBJ2-3|TRBD2
CASSLAGGTIDTQYF
TGTGCCAGCAGCCTAGCGGGAGGAACAATAGATACGCAGTATTTT
>NA|TRBV19|TRBJ2-2|NA
CASTRWVGGETGELFF
TGTGCCAGTACCCGATGGGTCGGGGGAGAAACCGGGGAGCTGTTTTTT
>NA|TRBV6-5|TRBJ2-7|NA
CASARQFSYEQYF
TGTGCCAGCGCCAGACAGTTCTCCTACGAGCAGTACTTC
>NA|TRBV18|TRBJ2-2|NA
CASSSLGRGTGELFF
TGTGCCAGCTCCTCACTCGGGAGAGGCACCGGGGAGCTGTTTTTT